The 6 T cell receptor beta chains presented below share a single source sample, sequenced in a study of regulatory T cells in long-lasting Graves disease. Through Arm-PCR of CDR3 regions and iRepertoire HTBI primers, TCR beta libraries were built. MiXCR, run by TCRdb on the multiplex PCR reads, gives a single entry per CDR3 protein. The data contain 420,000 or so distinct CDR3 sequences, around a quarter of them singletons. Regarding time point: persistent/refractory GD, antithyroid drugs over 5 years with positive TRAb. Construction of the TCR library relied on RNA isolated from PBMCs. This specimen consisted of peripheral blood mononuclear cells (PBMCs), obtained when the disease was refractory, from a patient treated with antithyroid drugs. The receptors stem from a female donor with Graves disease.

This clonotype has a count of ten or more. The rearrangement joins TRBV2 to TRBJ1-1; weak D call: TRBD1 (6 bases). CDR3 length equals 14 residues. Trimming took off 3 bases at V and 2 bases at J, with 10 bases between the two ends. Looked up from germline, CDR1 is SNHLY and CDR2 is FYNNEI. CDR3 residues: CASSDRGANTEAFF. The CDR3 DNA is TGTGCCAGCAGTGACAGGGGTGCAAACACTGAAGCTTTCTTT.

The chain has TRBV7-2 and TRBJ2-6, with no clear D. The CDR3 is 15 amino acids. CDR1 is SGHTA, CDR2 FQGNSA, per germline. Trimming left V 4 bases short and J 0 bases short, with 7 bases between. The CDR3 here is CASSWILSGANVLTF. The CDR3 DNA reads as TGTGCCAGCAGCTGGATACTCTCTGGGGCCAACGTCCTGACTTTC.

This rearrangement joins TRBV3-1 to TRBJ1-1; D is unresolved. This CDR3 contains 15 residues. Trimming stripped 3 bases from V and 1 base from J, with 12 bases between. Germline V gene sequence: CDR1 LGHDT, CDR2 YNNKEL (reference sequence). CDR3 residues: CASSQRLRENTEAFF. The DNA of the CDR3 is TGTGCCAGCAGCCAGAGGCTACGGGAGAACACTGAAGCTTTCTTT.

The chain joins TRBV28 to TRBJ2-2; D not certain. The CDR3 covers 13 residues. Germline V gene sequence: CDR1 MDHEN, CDR2 SYDVKM. V shed 9 bases and J shed 0 bases, with 8 bases lying between them. The CDR3 DNA reads as TGTGCCAGTCCAGACTCGAACACCGGGGAGCTGTTTTTT. This sequence encodes CASPDSNTGELFF.

J is TRBJ1-1 and V is TRBV9, with TRBD1 identical over 7 bases. From germline, CDR1 is SGDLS and CDR2 YYNGEE. Germline trimming cut 3 bases from V and 1 base from J; bases unmatched to any gene: 18. The CDR3 is made up of 19 amino acids. Here the CDR3 reads CASSATGVGMANQNTEAFF. Written as DNA, the CDR3 is TGTGCCAGCAGCGCCACAGGGGTAGGTATGGCAAACCAGAACACTGAAGCTTTCTTT.

This clonotype was observed many times. V and J are TRBV20-1 and TRBJ2-4, with 7 bases lining up with TRBD2. The CDR3 loop spans 15 amino acids. Trimming removed 5 bases from V and 0 bases from J; junction bases left unmatched: 7. CDR1 and CDR2 from the germline V gene are DFQATT and SNEGSKA (reference sequence). In nucleotides, the CDR3 is TGCAGTGCTGTGACTAGCAGCCTAGCCAAAAACATTCAGTACTTC. It specifies CSAVTSSLAKNIQYF.